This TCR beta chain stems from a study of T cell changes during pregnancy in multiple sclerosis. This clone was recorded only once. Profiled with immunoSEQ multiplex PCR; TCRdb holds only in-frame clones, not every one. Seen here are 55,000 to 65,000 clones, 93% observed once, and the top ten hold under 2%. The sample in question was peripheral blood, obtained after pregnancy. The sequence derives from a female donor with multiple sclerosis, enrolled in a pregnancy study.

The CDR3 here is CASSQVSRVLSGYTF. The CDR3 bases are TGCGCCAGCAGCCAAGTATCCCGGGTCCTTAGTGGCTACACCTTC. The chain links TRBV4-1 to TRBJ1-2, with D unclear. The germline V gene has CDR1 MGHRA and CDR2 YSYEKL. The CDR3 length is 15 residues. V lost 1 base and J lost 7, with 16 bases in between.